This T cell receptor beta chain came from a study of response to subunit inactivated influenza vaccine. This CDR3 comprises 16 residues. From germline, CDR1 is SGHRS and CDR2 YFSETQ. Between the trimmed V and J ends, which lost 2 bases and 1 base, there was a span of 15 bases. TCRdb processed the RT-PCR reads anew with MiXCR; each CDR3 protein has one entry. The data show about 310,000 distinct CDR3 sequences, 22% seen once. General study results and limits: A suggestion made by the authors is that each seasonal influenza vaccination recruits few new T cells.

As regards this clonotype: Its cognate antigen is unknown.

The clonotype was recovered from a man between 50 and 75 years old who received an inactivated influenza vaccine. The chain uses TRBV5-1 and TRBJ1-1; D may be TRBD1 (6 bases). This specimen consisted of PBMCs from blood, obtained about 20 months after vaccination. CDR3 in DNA: TGCGCCAGCAGCTTCTCATACGGGACAAAGAACACTGAAGCTTTCTTT. Translating gives CASSFSYGTKNTEAFF.